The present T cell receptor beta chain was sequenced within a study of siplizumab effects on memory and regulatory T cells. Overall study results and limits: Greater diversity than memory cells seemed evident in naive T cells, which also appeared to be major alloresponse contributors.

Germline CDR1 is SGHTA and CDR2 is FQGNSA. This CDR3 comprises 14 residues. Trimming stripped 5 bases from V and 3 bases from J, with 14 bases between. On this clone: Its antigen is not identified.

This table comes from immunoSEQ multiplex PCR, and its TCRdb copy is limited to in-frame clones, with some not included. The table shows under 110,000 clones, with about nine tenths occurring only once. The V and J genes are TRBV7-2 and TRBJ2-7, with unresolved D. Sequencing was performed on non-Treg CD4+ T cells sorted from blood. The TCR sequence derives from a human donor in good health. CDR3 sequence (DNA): TGTGCCAGCAGCCCTTTCAGTGCGAGCTACGAGCAGTACTTC. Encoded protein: CASSPFSASYEQYF.